Presented here are 7 T cell receptor beta chains from one specimen sequenced in a study of PD-1 blockade in classical Hodgkin lymphoma. Clones were read by immunoSEQ multiplex PCR, and TCRdb kept only the in-frame ones, dropping some. The sample shows more than 15,000 clones, about 92% of them seen only once. Time point of the sample: newly diagnosed, previously untreated cHL patient sample. With magnetic negative selection, CD4+ T cells were purified from PBMCs that had been thawed. The material sequenced was CD4+ T cells from blood. The origin of the receptors is a human donor with classical Hodgkin lymphoma.

The chain is built from TRBV9 and TRBJ2-6; 9 nucleotides align to TRBD2. V lost 3 bases to trimming and J lost 0 bases; unmatched junction nucleotides: 13. Germline lookup yields CDR1 SGDLS and CDR2 YYNGEE. This CDR3 is 20 amino acids long. The CDR3 DNA is TGTGCCAGCAGCGCCAAACTCCTACTAGCGGGCAGCTCTGGGGCCAACGTCCTGACTTTC. It is translated as CASSAKLLLAGSSGANVLTF. Full variable domain (outside the CDR3, taken from reference TRBV9 and TRBJ2-6): DSGVTQTPKHLITATGQRVTLRCSPRSGDLSVYWYQQSLDQGLQFLIQYYNGEERAKGNILERFSAQQFPDLHSELNLSSLELGDSALYFCASSAKLLLAGSSGANVLTFGAGSRLTVL.

About this clone: A junction end diverges from the germline sequence, so it may reflect a read error. The gene calls are TRBV28 and TRBJ1-1; D unresolved. Germline V gene sequence: CDR1 MDHEN, CDR2 SYDVKM. This CDR3 spans 14 amino acids. The CDR3 sequence is CASSLQVMNTEVFF. DNA for the CDR3: TGTGCCAGCAGTTTACAGGTCATGAACACTGAAGTTTTCTTT.

The chain recombines TRBV2 with TRBJ1-1, with D tentatively TRBD1 (5 bases). Trimming cost V 5 bases and J 4 bases, with 17 bases left between them. The CDR3 extends over 15 amino acids. Germline CDR1 is SNHLY and CDR2 is FYNNEI. The CDR3 sequence is CASSINTGRVTEAFF. In DNA form, the CDR3 reads TGTGCCAGCAGTATAAATACAGGTAGGGTCACTGAAGCTTTCTTT.

V gene TRBV2 combines with J gene TRBJ1-1, with 7 bases fitting TRBD1. The V and J ends lost 7 bases and 1 base, in that order; junction bases with no gene match: 6. CDR1 and CDR2 (germline): SNHLY, FYNNEI. This CDR3 has 14 amino acids. The CDR3 coding sequence is TGTGCCAGCAAGAGGGACAGCCCGAACACTGAAGCTTTCTTT. Protein product: CASKRDSPNTEAFF.

This clone came up once. The chain is built from TRBV5-1 and TRBJ2-2, with D unclear. V gave up 2 bases and J gave up 10 bases, with 9 bases separating them. CDR3 length equals 12 residues. Germline CDR1 SGHRS, CDR2 YFSETQ. Here the CDR3 reads CASSLPPQELFF. The CDR3 DNA is TGCGCCAGCAGCTTACCCCCCCAGGAGCTGTTTTTT.

The chain couples TRBV7-6 to TRBJ2-7; no definite D call. Germline V gene lookup returns CDR1 SGHVS and CDR2 FNYEAQ. This CDR3 is 13 amino acids long. Trimming shortened V by 1 base and J by 4 bases, and 8 bases separated the two germline ends. CDR3 DNA sequence: TGTGCCAGCAGCTTAGGGGTCGGGTACGAGCAGTACTTC. This sequence encodes CASSLGVGYEQYF.

V and J are TRBV30 and TRBJ1-2, with 9 bases matching TRBD1. Germline CDR1 GTSNPN, CDR2 SVGIG (reference sequence). V was pared by 3 bases and J by 7 bases, with 9 bases of the junction left unmatched. The CDR3 has 14 amino acids. DNA of the CDR3: TGTGCCTGGAGGACCCCGGGACAGGGTTTTGGCTACACCTTC. Its translation is CAWRTPGQGFGYTF.